Following are 27 T cell receptor beta chains from one sample sequenced in a study of blood T cell repertoires in COVID-19. Libraries were prepared by immunoSEQ multiplex PCR; TCRdb keeps only in-frame clonotypes and omits some of them. The table records 180,000 or so clones, around 81% of them present only once. The sample consisted of peripheral blood. These receptors came from a woman aged 40 to 50 with COVID-19, enrolled during active disease.

The V call is TRBV10-2, the J call TRBJ2-7; TRBD2 agrees at 8 bases. The ends lost 2 bases at V and 6 bases at J; junction bases unmatched: 6. The CDR3 is 14 residues long. The germline gives CDR1 WSHSY, CDR2 SAAADI. The CDR3 protein is CASSEGGGWSEQYV. CDR3 DNA sequence: TGCGCCAGCAGTGAGGGCGGGGGGTGGTCCGAGCAGTACGTC.

This chain uses TRBV4-2 with TRBJ1-2; D unclear. Germline CDR1 and CDR2: LGHNA and YNFKEQ. The V and J ends lost 1 base and 3 bases respectively, with 6 bases between them. The CDR3 is 13 amino acids. CDR3 loop: CASSQVLDYGYTF. CDR3 in DNA: TGTGCCAGCAGCCAAGTGTTAGACTATGGCTACACCTTC.

The chain uses TRBV2 and TRBJ2-2; 7 bases align to TRBD1. The junction had 13 bases not matched to a gene; V was cut back by 10 bases and J by 5 bases. The CDR3 spans 15 residues. Germline CDR1 is SNHLY and CDR2 is FYNNEI. As DNA, the CDR3 is TGTGCCACGTACAGGGGAGTAAAAGGGACCGGGGAGCTGTTTTTT. Translation gives CATYRGVKGTGELFF.

The chain couples TRBV4-1 to TRBJ2-3; 7 bases map to TRBD2. Germline trimming cut 3 bases from V and 1 base from J; bases unmatched to any gene: 10. This CDR3 has 17 residues. Germline V gene sequence: CDR1 MGHRA, CDR2 YSYEKL. This chain's CDR3 is CASSHESPSGRTDTQYF. CDR3 nucleotide sequence: TGCGCCAGCAGCCATGAAAGCCCTAGCGGACGCACAGATACGCAGTATTTT.

The chain carries TRBV11-1 and TRBJ2-7; D remains unclear. Looked up from germline, CDR1 is SGHAT and CDR2 is FQDESV (reference sequence). V was clipped by 1 base and J by 3 bases, with 10 bases between them. The CDR3 spans 14 residues. The CDR3 DNA reads as TGTGCCAGCAGCTTAGTTGGGCAGAACTACGAGCAGTACTTC. Protein: CASSLVGQNYEQYF.

The chain employs TRBV19 and TRBJ2-3; TRBD1 agrees at 10 bases. The length of the CDR3 is 15 residues. Germline CDR1 and CDR2: LNHDA and SQIVND (reference sequence). J was trimmed by 5 bases and V by 8 bases; bases with no gene match: 10. CDR3 coding DNA: TGTGCCAGTGTCCGACAGGGGGCAGGTGGAGATACGCAGTATTTT. It encodes CASVRQGAGGDTQYF.

The chain is built from TRBV3-1 (or the pseudogene TRBV3-2) and TRBJ2-2, with D uncertain. V was trimmed by 1 base and J by 2 bases, leaving 14 bases between them. CDR3 length: 17 residues. CDR1 is LGHDT and CDR2 is YNNKEL in the germline V gene (reference sequence). The CDR3 DNA reads as TGTGCCAGCAGCCAAGCACTACGCCTCACCAACACCGGGGAGCTGTTTTTT. Its protein product is CASSQALRLTNTGELFF.

This chain joins TRBV19 and TRBJ2-5; 8 nucleotides match TRBD1. Unmatched junction bases numbered 9, after V lost 5 bases and J lost 7 bases. Looked up from germline, CDR1 is LNHDA and CDR2 is SQIVND (reference sequence). The CDR3 sequence is 14 residues long. CDR3 nucleotides: TGTGCCAGTAGTTCGGACAGGGCGGCGGGGACCCAGTACTTC. This sequence encodes CASSSDRAAGTQYF.

This sequence joins TRBV10-2 and TRBJ1-6, with D possibly being TRBD1 (6 bases). The ends were cut back, 6 bases at V and 5 bases at J, with 8 bases in the middle. Germline V gene sequence: CDR1 WSHSY, CDR2 SAAADI. The CDR3 is made up of 13 amino acids. The CDR3 nucleotides are TGCGCCAGCAGGGGACAAGATAATTCACCCCTCCACTTT. Translating it yields CASRGQDNSPLHF.

The gene calls are TRBV9 and TRBJ1-2, with D tentatively TRBD1 (6 bases). Germline V gene data show CDR1 as SGDLS and CDR2 as YYNGEE. V lost 3 bases and J 4 bases, leaving 13 bases between the germline ends. This CDR3 region has 14 residues. This CDR3 is CASSAQTGSYGYTF. CDR3 sequence (DNA): TGTGCCAGCAGCGCACAGACAGGATCCTATGGCTACACCTTC.

The chain is built from TRBV20-1 and TRBJ2-4, with TRBD2 matching 7 bases. The CDR3 is 11 amino acids. Trimming took 5 bases from V and 6 from J; bases not matched to a gene: 1. Per germline, CDR1 DFQATT and CDR2 SNEGSKA (reference sequence). CDR3 region: CSAGLVNIQYF. DNA of the CDR3: TGCAGTGCTGGACTAGTAAACATTCAGTACTTC.

The chain carries TRBV6-1 and TRBJ2-7; D is undetermined. Trimming removed 1 base at V and 2 bases at J, with 6 bases between. This CDR3 is built from 13 residues. The germline V gene has CDR1 MNHNS and CDR2 SASEGT. The CDR3 region has the DNA TGTGCCAGCAGTGAAGGTACAACCTACGAGCAGTACTTC. Translating gives CASSEGTTYEQYF.

Note on this clone: Different DNA sequences within this sample yield the same CDR3. The chain is built from TRBV20-1 and TRBJ2-1; D unresolved. CDR1 and CDR2 (germline): DFQATT, SNEGSKA (reference sequence). CDR3 length: 14 amino acids. Trimming took 3 bases from V and 0 from J, leaving 9 bases between them. DNA of the CDR3: TGCAGTGCTAGTCGTGGTAGCTCCTACAATGAGCAGTTCTTC. It is translated as CSASRGSSYNEQFF.

The genes are TRBV7-9 and TRBJ1-3; D may be TRBD1 (5 bases). The CDR3 contains 15 residues. V was trimmed by 3 bases and J by 0 bases, leaving 9 bases between them. CDR1 and CDR2 from the germline V gene are SEHNR and FQNEAQ (reference sequence). CDR3 sequence: CASSFYRTSGNTIYF. The CDR3 DNA sequence: TGTGCCAGCAGCTTTTACAGGACCTCTGGAAACACCATATATTTT.

V usage is TRBV5-4 and J usage is TRBJ2-3, with TRBD2 matching over 14 bases. J lost 4 bases, V lost 4 bases, and 2 bases had no gene match. There are 15 residues in the CDR3. Germline CDR1 reads SGHNT; CDR2 reads YYREEE (reference sequence). CDR3 coding DNA: TGTGCCAGCAGCGCGGGACTAGCGGGGGCAGATACGCAGTATTTT. This gives the protein CASSAGLAGADTQYF.

The chain's CDR3 is CASSQPRTGAYYGYTF. The CDR3 DNA follows: TGCGCCAGCAGCCAACCGCGCACAGGGGCCTACTATGGCTACACCTTC. The J gene is TRBJ1-2, the V gene TRBV4-1; 7 bases match TRBD1. The V segment lost 2 bases and the J segment 3 bases; nucleotides outside the gene matches: 9. The CDR3 has 16 amino acids. Germline V CDR1 and CDR2: MGHRA, YSYEKL.

In this sample, this clone turned up once. V is TRBV12-3 or TRBV12-4 and J is TRBJ2-1; no reliable D call. The V gene lost 4 bases and the J gene lost 10 bases, with 14 bases spanning the gap. The CDR3 spans 13 residues. The CDR3 loop reads CASSSRIVGEQFF. The CDR3 nucleotides read TGTGCCAGCAGTTCCCGAATAGTGGGCGAGCAGTTCTTC.

The chain links TRBV14 to TRBJ2-1, with D perhaps TRBD2 (6 bases). The ends were cut back, 0 bases at V and 1 base at J, with 19 bases in the middle. Per the germline V gene, CDR1 is SGHDN and CDR2 is FVKESK. This CDR3 region has 19 residues. The CDR3: CASSQDRRGGVKSYNEQFF. CDR3 DNA sequence: TGTGCCAGCAGCCAAGATCGTAGGGGCGGGGTAAAGTCCTACAATGAGCAGTTCTTC.

The CDR3 DNA reads as TGTGCCAGCTTAGGAGTTCCGGGACAGAAGTATGGCTACACCTTC. Its protein product is CASLGVPGQKYGYTF. The chain joins TRBV6-5 to TRBJ1-2, with 7 nucleotides matching TRBD1. V was clipped by 8 bases and J by 5 bases; unmatched bases: 14. Germline-derived CDR1 and CDR2 are MNHEY and SVGAGI. This CDR3 has 15 amino acids.

The gene calls are TRBV19 and TRBJ1-2; 7 bases are shared with TRBD1. The germline CDR1 and CDR2 sequences are LNHDA and SQIVND (reference sequence). CDR3 length: 11 residues. V dropped 8 bases and J dropped 7; count of bases not matched to a gene: 4. CDR3 coding DNA: TGTGCCAGTGGGACAGTCGCTGGCTACACCTTC. Its translation: CASGTVAGYTF.

The chain joins TRBV4-1 to TRBJ1-5, with 7 bases matching TRBD1. The germline V gene has CDR1 MGHRA and CDR2 YSYEKL. J lost 1 base, V lost 4 bases, and 7 bases had no gene match. The CDR3 totals 16 residues. The CDR3 region has the DNA TGCGCCAGCAGCCTAATTCCGGGACAGAGCAATCAGCCCCAGCATTTT. It encodes CASSLIPGQSNQPQHF.

The chain employs TRBV14 and TRBJ2-5; D perhaps matches TRBD2 (6 bases). CDR3 length: 14 residues. Germline loops: CDR1 SGHDN, CDR2 FVKESK. V was pared by 0 bases and J by 5 bases, with 10 bases between. The CDR3 bases are TGTGCCAGCAGCCAAGACGGGAGAGGCGAGACCCAGTACTTC. This gives the protein CASSQDGRGETQYF.

The chain employs TRBV5-6 and TRBJ2-7; TRBD2 matches at 9 bases. The germline gives CDR1 SGHDT, CDR2 YYEEEE. The length of the CDR3 is 16 residues. J gave up 3 bases and V 4 bases, and 11 bases lay outside the gene matches. As DNA, the CDR3 is TGTGCCAGCAGCCCCCCTGGAGCGGGGGGACTCTACGAGCAGTACGTC. This codes for CASSPPGAGGLYEQYV.

This clone was detected a few times. V and J are TRBV7-9 and TRBJ1-1; D unresolved. Trimming pared 3 bases from V and 10 bases from J, leaving 9 bases between. This CDR3 has 11 amino acids. Germline V CDR1 and CDR2: SEHNR, FQNEAQ (reference sequence). In DNA, the CDR3 is TGTGCCAGCAGCTTTGGGTCGGGAGCTTTCTTT. This translates into CASSFGSGAFF.

The chain joins TRBV19 to TRBJ2-3; a weak D match, TRBD2 (6 bases). Germline CDR1 and CDR2: LNHDA and SQIVND (reference sequence). The CDR3 has 14 amino acids. V lost 6 bases to trimming and J lost 5 bases, with 15 bases between them. The CDR3 DNA reads TGTGCCAGTAGCGAGGCGGGGACTCGAGATACGCAGTATTTT. This translates into CASSEAGTRDTQYF. Together with reference TRBV19 and TRBJ2-3, the CDR3 gives the full variable domain: DGGITQSPKYLFRKEGQNVTLSCEQNLNHDAMYWYRQDPGQGLRLIYYSQIVNDFQKGDIAEGYSVSREKKESFPLTVTSAQKNPTAFYLCASSEAGTRDTQYFGPGTRLTVL.

The chain combines TRBV7-9 with TRBJ2-1; 9 bases align to TRBD2. V gave up 2 bases and J gave up 5 bases; unmatched junction bases: 4. CDR1 and CDR2 (germline): SEHNR, FQNEAQ (reference sequence). CDR3 length: 15 residues. The CDR3 DNA sequence: TGTGCCAGCAGCTTAAGGACTAGCGATAACAATGAGCAGTTCTTC. Translated, it gives CASSLRTSDNNEQFF.

This chain joins TRBV11-2 and TRBJ2-1; 8 bases agree with TRBD2. V shed 5 bases, J shed 4 bases, and the junction held 10 bases outside the gene matches. The CDR3 runs 16 residues. The germline gives CDR1 SGHAT, CDR2 FQNNGV. The CDR3 DNA follows: TGTGCCAGCAGCCCGGCCTCCGGGACTAGTTACAATGAGCAGTTCTTC. Translation: CASSPASGTSYNEQFF.